A selection of T cell receptor beta chains follows, all from one sample in a study of OX40 agonist ivuxolimab in advanced cancers. Only in-frame clones appear in the TCRdb table, and some are missing; sequencing was by immunoSEQ multiplex PCR. The data show 71,000 or so clones, over 90% seen once. Sequenced material: CD4+ or CD8+ T cells sorted from blood, taken in a trial of the OX40 agonist ivuxolimab. These receptors originate from an adult with an advanced solid tumor such as melanoma, head and neck, liver or kidney cancer. Each CDR3 is given with its conserved first and last residue. A D gene is named only where the DNA matches it firmly. Expanded clones are given a class, and other clones once, few, many or no size at all.

j_call	d_call	v_call	clone_size	cdr3_length	cdr3_nt	cdr3_aa
TRBJ2-1	.	TRBV7-2	.	15	TGTGCCAGCAGCTTAGCGGGGGGCGAGTACAATGAGCAGTTCTTC	CASSLAGGEYNEQFF
TRBJ2-7	TRBD1	TRBV9	.	16	TGTGCCAGCAGCCCTACTCCCGCAGGGGGCGGCTACGAGCAGTACTTC	CASSPTPAGGGYEQYF
TRBJ2-5	.	TRBV6-1	.	14	TGTGCCAGCAGTGAAGTGTGGGGGCTAGAGACCCAGTACTTC	CASSEVWGLETQYF
TRBJ2-7	.	TRBV10-2	.	13	TGCGCCAGCATCCGAGCACAGCCTTACGAGCAGTACTTC	CASIRAQPYEQYF
TRBJ2-5	.	TRBV2	.	12	TGTGCCAGCATTTCGTTGTCGGTGTCCCAGTACTTC	CASISLSVSQYF
TRBJ1-3	.	TRBV6-1	.	12	TGTGCCAGCAAGTCCCGGGGAAACACCATATATTTT	CASKSRGNTIYF
TRBJ1-1	TRBD1	TRBV20-1	few	10	TGCAGTGCGGTAGGGACAGTCGGTTTCTTT	CSAVGTVGFF
TRBJ1-2	TRBD1	TRBV5-1	.	16	TGCGCCAGCAGCTCACTGGTAGGGGGCGTAATGTATGGCTACACCTTC	CASSSLVGGVMYGYTF
TRBJ2-5	.	TRBV9	.	15	TGTGCCAGCAGCGTAGCCGGCACCCTCAGTGAGACCCAGTACTTC	CASSVAGTLSETQYF
TRBJ2-1	TRBD2	TRBV27	.	16	TGTGCCAGCAGTTTAGTTCGCGGGAGAAGGTACAATGAGCAGTTCTTC	CASSLVRGRRYNEQFF
TRBJ1-2	.	TRBV30	.	15	TGTGCCTGGAGCTTAGATCTGGGTGGAAACTATGGCTACACCTTC	CAWSLDLGGNYGYTF
TRBJ1-5	.	TRBV27	.	12	TGTGCCAGCAGACCCCTCGGGGGCTCAGAGCATTTT	CASRPLGGSEHF
TRBJ2-7	TRBD1	TRBV6-5	once	14	TGTGCCAGCAGTCTCGGGACAGGGGCCGGCGAGCAGTACTTC	CASSLGTGAGEQYF
TRBJ1-2	.	TRBV5-8	.	14	TGTGCCAGCAGCTGGACAGAACCTAACTATGGCTACACCTTC	CASSWTEPNYGYTF
TRBJ1-2	TRBD1	TRBV4-3	.	15	TGCGCCAGCAGCCAACCCTCCGACAGGGGATATGGCTACACCTTC	CASSQPSDRGYGYTF
TRBJ1-2	.	TRBV4-1	.	16	TGCGCCAGCAGCCCCCGGACAGTCGGCGCAGCGGGTGGCTACACCTTC	CASSPRTVGAAGGYTF
TRBJ2-5	TRBD2	TRBV5-1	.	14	TGCGCCAGCAGCTTGGTATGGGGAGGGGAGACCCAGTACTTC	CASSLVWGGETQYF
TRBJ2-7	.	TRBV27	.	13	TGTGCCAGCAGTTCTGGGACGTTTCACGAGCAGTACTTC	CASSSGTFHEQYF
TRBJ2-3	TRBD2	TRBV7-2	.	19	TGTGCCAGCAGCTTAGAACTAGCGGGGTTGTCTTTCGGCACAGATACGCAGTATTTT	CASSLELAGLSFGTDTQYF
TRBJ1-5	.	TRBV7-6	.	15	TGTGCCAGCAGCTTAGGTCCTGGGGGTTCACAGCCCCAGCATTTT	CASSLGPGGSQPQHF
TRBJ1-2	.	TRBV30	.	14	TGTGCCTGGACTCCTAAGGCCAGGGTACAGGGCTACACCTTC	CAWTPKARVQGYTF
TRBJ2-1	TRBD2	TRBV19	.	15	TGTGCCAGTAGTATGAGTAGCGGGGTCTACAATGAGCAGTTCTTC	CASSMSSGVYNEQFF
TRBJ2-1	.	TRBV5-4	.	14	TGTGCCAGCAGCTCCCCGGGGCCGGGCGATGAGCAGTTCTTC	CASSSPGPGDEQFF
TRBJ1-1	TRBD1	TRBV7-8	.	13	TGTGCCAGCAGCCTCAGACAGGGGGCGGAAGCTTTCTTT	CASSLRQGAEAFF
TRBJ2-6	.	TRBV5-6	.	14	TGTGCCAGCAGCCCAGGTGCTGGGGCCAACGTCCTGACTTTC	CASSPGAGANVLTF
TRBJ2-5	.	TRBV7-6	.	15	TGTGCCAGCAGCTTGCGACATGGGGGCCAAGAGACCCAGTACTTC	CASSLRHGGQETQYF
TRBJ1-2	.	TRBV12-5	once	17	TGTGCTAGTGGTTTGGAACCGGTGTTCGGGGGTAACTATGGCTACACCTTC	CASGLEPVFGGNYGYTF
TRBJ2-1	TRBD1	TRBV27	.	13	TGTGCCAGCAGCCCGACAGGGTACAATGAGCAGTTCTTC	CASSPTGYNEQFF
TRBJ1-5	.	TRBV5-8	.	15	TGTGCCAGCAGCTTTTCGGGTTATAGCAATCAGCCCCAGCATTTT	CASSFSGYSNQPQHF
TRBJ2-7	.	TRBV25-1	.	12	TGTGCCAGCAGTGCCGGTCGCTACGAGCAGTACTTC	CASSAGRYEQYF
TRBJ1-1	.	TRBV11-3	.	12	TGTGCCAGCAGCTTAGGGGCCGGCGAAGCTTTCTTT	CASSLGAGEAFF
TRBJ2-7	.	TRBV7-9	once	13	TGTGCCAGCAGTCCGCATGCAGGAGACGAGCAGTACTTC	CASSPHAGDEQYF
TRBJ2-1	.	TRBV11-2	.	14	TGTGCCAGCAGCTTAGGGACCTCCTACAATGAGCAGTTCTTC	CASSLGTSYNEQFF
TRBJ1-5	.	TRBV12-5	.	15	TGTGCTAGTGGTTTGGGGTCAGGGTACAATCAGCCCCAGCATTTT	CASGLGSGYNQPQHF
TRBJ1-5	TRBD1	TRBV11-3	.	16	TGTGCCAGCAGCTATTTCGAACAGGGGGCGATTCAGCCCCAGCATTTT	CASSYFEQGAIQPQHF
TRBJ2-3	.	TRBV4-3	.	17	TGCGCCAGCAGCCAAGAAAGGGCAGGCACCCTCACAGATACGCAGTATTTT	CASSQERAGTLTDTQYF
TRBJ2-2	TRBD1	TRBV15	.	16	TGTGCCACCAGCGGGCCTCAGGGGGATTACACCGGGGAGCTGTTTTTT	CATSGPQGDYTGELFF
TRBJ1-5	TRBD1	TRBV4-3	once	15	TGCGCCAGCAGCCCGGACAGGGGAGGCAATCAGCCCCAGCATTTT	CASSPDRGGNQPQHF
TRBJ1-1	.	TRBV4-1	.	16	TGCGCCAGCAGCCGAATAACACGGGCCCAGATTACAGAAGCTTTCTTT	CASSRITRAQITEAFF
TRBJ2-1	.	TRBV15	.	15	TGTGCCACCAGCAGAGATGTAGTATCCTACAATGAGCAGTTCTTC	CATSRDVVSYNEQFF
TRBJ1-1	TRBD1	TRBV5-1	.	17	TGCGCCAGCAGCCCGACCCGGGACAGGATCGCGGACACTGAAGCTTTCTTT	CASSPTRDRIADTEAFF
TRBJ2-2	TRBD2	TRBV15	.	17	TGTGCCACCAGCGAGGGACTAGCGGGGGCCCAATCCGGGGAGCTGTTTTTT	CATSEGLAGAQSGELFF